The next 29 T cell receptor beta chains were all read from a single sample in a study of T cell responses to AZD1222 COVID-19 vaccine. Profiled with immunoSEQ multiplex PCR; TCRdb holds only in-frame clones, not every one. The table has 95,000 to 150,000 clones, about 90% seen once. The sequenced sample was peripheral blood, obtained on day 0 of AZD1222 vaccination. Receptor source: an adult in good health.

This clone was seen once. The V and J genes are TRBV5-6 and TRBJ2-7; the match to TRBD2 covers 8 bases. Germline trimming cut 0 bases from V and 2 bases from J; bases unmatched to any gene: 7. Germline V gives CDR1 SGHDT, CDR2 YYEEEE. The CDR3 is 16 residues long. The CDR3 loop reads CASSLAITGGTYEQYF. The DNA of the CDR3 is TGTGCCAGCAGCTTGGCCATAACGGGAGGGACCTACGAGCAGTACTTC.

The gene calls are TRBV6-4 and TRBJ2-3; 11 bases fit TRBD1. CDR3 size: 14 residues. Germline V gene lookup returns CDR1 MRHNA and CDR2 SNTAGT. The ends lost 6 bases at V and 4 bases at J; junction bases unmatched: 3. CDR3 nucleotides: TGTGCCAGCAGGCCGGGACAGGGGGCAGATACGCAGTATTTT. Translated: CASRPGQGADTQYF.

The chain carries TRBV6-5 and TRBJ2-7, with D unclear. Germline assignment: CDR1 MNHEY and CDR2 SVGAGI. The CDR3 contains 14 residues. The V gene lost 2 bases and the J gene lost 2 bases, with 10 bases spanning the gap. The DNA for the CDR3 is TGTGCCAGCAGTTACGCTAAAAATACCTACGAGCAGTACTTC. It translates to CASSYAKNTYEQYF.

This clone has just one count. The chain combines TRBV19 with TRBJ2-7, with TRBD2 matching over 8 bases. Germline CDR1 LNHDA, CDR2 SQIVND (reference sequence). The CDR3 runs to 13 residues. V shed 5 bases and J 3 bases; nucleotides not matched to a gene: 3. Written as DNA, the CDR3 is TGTGCCAGTAGTCCCGGGACTAGCTACGAGCAGTACTTC. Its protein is CASSPGTSYEQYF.

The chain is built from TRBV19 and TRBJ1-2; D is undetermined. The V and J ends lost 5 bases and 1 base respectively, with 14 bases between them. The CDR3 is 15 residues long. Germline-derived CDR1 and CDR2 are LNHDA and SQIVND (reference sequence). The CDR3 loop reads CASSPSLDSNYGYTF. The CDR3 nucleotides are TGTGCCAGTAGTCCCTCCCTCGATAGTAACTATGGCTACACCTTC.

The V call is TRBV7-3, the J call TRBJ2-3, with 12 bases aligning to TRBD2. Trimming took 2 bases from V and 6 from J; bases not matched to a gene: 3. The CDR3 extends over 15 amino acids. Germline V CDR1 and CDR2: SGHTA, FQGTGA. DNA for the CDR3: TGTGCCAGCAGCTTAGGACTAGCGGGGAGGGATACGCAGTATTTT. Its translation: CASSLGLAGRDTQYF.

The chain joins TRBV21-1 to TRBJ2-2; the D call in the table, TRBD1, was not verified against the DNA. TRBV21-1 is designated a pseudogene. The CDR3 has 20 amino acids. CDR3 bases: TGTGCCAGCAGCAGACCCTTGGGCAGTAAGCCTAAACCAAACACCGGGGAGCTGTTTTTT. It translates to CASSRPLGSKPKPNTGELFF.

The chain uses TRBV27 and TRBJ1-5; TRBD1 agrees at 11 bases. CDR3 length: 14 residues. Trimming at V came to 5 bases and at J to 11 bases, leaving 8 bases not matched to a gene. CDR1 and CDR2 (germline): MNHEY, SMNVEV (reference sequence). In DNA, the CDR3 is TGTGCCAGCAGTCCAGGACAGGGGGCGGTGGCCCAGCATTTT. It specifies CASSPGQGAVAQHF.

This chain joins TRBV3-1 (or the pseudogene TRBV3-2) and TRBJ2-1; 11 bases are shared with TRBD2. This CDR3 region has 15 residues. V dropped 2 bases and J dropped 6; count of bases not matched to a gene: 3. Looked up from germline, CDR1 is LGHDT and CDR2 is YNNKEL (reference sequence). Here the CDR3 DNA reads TGTGCCAGCAGCCAAACTACTAGCGGGGGCAATGAGCAGTTCTTC. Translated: CASSQTTSGGNEQFF.

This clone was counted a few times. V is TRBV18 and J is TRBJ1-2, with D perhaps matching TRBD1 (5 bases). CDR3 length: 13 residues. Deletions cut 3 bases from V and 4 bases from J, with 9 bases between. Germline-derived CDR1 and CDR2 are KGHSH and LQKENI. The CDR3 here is CASSPGRLYGYTF. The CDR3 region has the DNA TGTGCCAGCTCACCGGGACGGCTCTATGGCTACACCTTC. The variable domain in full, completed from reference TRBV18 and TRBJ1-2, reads NAGVMQNPRHLVRRRGQEARLRCSPMKGHSHVYWYRQLPEEGLKFMVYLQKENIIDESGMPKERFSAEFPKEGPSILRIQQVVRGDSAAYFCASSPGRLYGYTFGSGTRLTVV.

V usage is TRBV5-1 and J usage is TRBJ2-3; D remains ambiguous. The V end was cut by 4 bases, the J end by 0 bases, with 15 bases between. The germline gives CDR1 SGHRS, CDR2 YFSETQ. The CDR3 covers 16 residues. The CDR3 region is CASSVIPGPSTDTQYF. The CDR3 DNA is TGCGCCAGCAGCGTAATCCCCGGACCCAGCACAGATACGCAGTATTTT.

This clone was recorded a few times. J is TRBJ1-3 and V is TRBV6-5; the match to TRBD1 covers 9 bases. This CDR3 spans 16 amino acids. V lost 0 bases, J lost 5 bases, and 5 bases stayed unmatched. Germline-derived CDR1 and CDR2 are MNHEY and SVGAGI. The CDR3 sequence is CASSYSWTGVRNTIYF. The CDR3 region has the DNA TGTGCCAGCAGTTACTCGTGGACAGGGGTACGAAACACCATATATTTT.

The CDR3, as DNA: TGTGCCAGCAGCTCTACACCGGGACTACGCACAGATACGCAGTATTTT. Protein: CASSSTPGLRTDTQYF. V and J are TRBV5-6 and TRBJ2-3, with TRBD2 identical over 7 bases. From germline, CDR1 is SGHDT and CDR2 YYEEEE. The CDR3 extends over 16 amino acids. The trim removed 3 bases at V and 1 base at J, leaving 8 bases unmatched.

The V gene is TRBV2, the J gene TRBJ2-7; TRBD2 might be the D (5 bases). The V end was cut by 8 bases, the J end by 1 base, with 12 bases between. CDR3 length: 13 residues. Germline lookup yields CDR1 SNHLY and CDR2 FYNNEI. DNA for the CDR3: TGTGCCAGCCTTGCGGGCAATTCCTACGAGCAGTACTTC. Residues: CASLAGNSYEQYF.

The CDR3 loop reads CASSLRQGARTEQFF. The CDR3 coding sequence is TGCGCCAGCAGCTTGCGCCAGGGGGCGCGGACTGAGCAGTTCTTC. The genes are TRBV5-1 and TRBJ2-1; TRBD1 agrees at 8 bases. Trimming cost V 1 base and J 9 bases; bases outside gene matches: 9. The germline gives CDR1 SGHRS, CDR2 YFSETQ. CDR3 length: 15 residues. The full variable domain, rest sourced from reference TRBV5-1 and TRBJ2-1, is KAGVTQTPRYLIKTRGQQVTLSCSPISGHRSVSWYQQTPGQGLQFLFEYFSETQRNKGNFPGRFSGRQFSNSRSEMNVSTLELGDSALYLCASSLRQGARTEQFFGPGTRLTVL.

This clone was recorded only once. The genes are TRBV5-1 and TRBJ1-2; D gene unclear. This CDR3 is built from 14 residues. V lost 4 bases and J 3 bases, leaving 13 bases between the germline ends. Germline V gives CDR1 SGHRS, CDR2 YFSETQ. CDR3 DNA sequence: TGCGCCAGCAGCCTCGGGCAGGCGGACTATGGCTACACCTTC. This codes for CASSLGQADYGYTF.

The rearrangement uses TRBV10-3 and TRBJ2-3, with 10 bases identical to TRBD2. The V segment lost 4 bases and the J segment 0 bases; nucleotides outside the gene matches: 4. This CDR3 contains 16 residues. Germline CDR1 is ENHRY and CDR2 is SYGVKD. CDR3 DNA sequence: TGTGCCATCAGTGTCATAGCGGGAGGAAGCACAGATACGCAGTATTTT. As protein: CAISVIAGGSTDTQYF.

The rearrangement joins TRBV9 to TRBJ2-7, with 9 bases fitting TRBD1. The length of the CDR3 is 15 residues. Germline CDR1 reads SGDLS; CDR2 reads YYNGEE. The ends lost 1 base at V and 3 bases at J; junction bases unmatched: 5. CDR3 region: CASSVRGTGFYEQYF. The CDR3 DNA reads TGTGCCAGCAGCGTAAGAGGGACAGGGTTCTACGAGCAGTACTTC.

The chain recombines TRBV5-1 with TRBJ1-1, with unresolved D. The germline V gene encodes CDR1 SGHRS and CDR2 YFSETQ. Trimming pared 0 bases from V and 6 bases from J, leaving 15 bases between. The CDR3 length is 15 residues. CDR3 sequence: CASSLVALGAAEAFF. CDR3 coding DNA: TGCGCCAGCAGCTTGGTGGCTCTGGGAGCAGCTGAAGCTTTCTTT.

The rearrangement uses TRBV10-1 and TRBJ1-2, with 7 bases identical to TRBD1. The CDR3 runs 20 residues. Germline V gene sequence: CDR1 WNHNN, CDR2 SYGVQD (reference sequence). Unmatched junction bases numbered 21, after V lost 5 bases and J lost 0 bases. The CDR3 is CASSPHGGGQEHRPNYGYTF. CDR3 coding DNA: TGCGCCAGCAGTCCCCACGGTGGTGGACAGGAACATCGGCCTAACTATGGCTACACCTTC.

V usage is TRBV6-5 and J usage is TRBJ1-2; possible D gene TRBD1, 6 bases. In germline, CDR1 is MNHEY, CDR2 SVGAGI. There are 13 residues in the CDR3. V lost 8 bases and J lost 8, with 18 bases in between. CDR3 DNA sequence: TGTGCCAGCTTCGGGACACCTGGGATAGGCTACACCTTC. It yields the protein CASFGTPGIGYTF.

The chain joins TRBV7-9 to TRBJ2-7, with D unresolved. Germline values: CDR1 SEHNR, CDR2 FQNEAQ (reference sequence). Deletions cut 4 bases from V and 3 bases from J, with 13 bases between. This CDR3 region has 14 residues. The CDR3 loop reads CASSSFTENYEQYF. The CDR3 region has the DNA TGTGCCAGCAGCTCTTTCACAGAGAACTACGAGCAGTACTTC.

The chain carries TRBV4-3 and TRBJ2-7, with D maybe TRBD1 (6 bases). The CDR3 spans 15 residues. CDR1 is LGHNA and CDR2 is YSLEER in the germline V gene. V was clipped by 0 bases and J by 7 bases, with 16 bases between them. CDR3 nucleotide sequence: TGCGCCAGCAGCCAAGATTTTAACAGGGCAGATGAGCAGTACTTC. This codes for CASSQDFNRADEQYF.

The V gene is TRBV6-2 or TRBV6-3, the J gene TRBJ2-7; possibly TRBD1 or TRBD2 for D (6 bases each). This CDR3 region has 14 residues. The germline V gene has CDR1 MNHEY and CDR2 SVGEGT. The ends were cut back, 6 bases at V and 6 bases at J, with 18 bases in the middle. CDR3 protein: CASSPRGGRREQYF. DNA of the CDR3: TGTGCCAGCAGCCCCCGTGGGGGGCGTCGCGAGCAGTACTTC.

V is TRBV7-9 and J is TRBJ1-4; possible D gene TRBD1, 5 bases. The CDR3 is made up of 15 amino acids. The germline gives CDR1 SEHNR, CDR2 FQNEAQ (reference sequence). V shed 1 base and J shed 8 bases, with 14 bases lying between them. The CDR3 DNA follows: TGTGCCAGCAGCTTAGGATTAGGGGCCGCGGAAAAACTGTTTTTT. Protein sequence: CASSLGLGAAEKLFF. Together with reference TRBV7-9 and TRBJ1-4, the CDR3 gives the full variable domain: DTGVSQNPRHKITKRGQNVTFRCDPISEHNRLYWYRQTLGQGPEFLTYFQNEAQLEKSRLLSDRFSAERPKGSFSTLEIQRTEQGDSAMYLCASSLGLGAAEKLFFGSGTQLSVL.

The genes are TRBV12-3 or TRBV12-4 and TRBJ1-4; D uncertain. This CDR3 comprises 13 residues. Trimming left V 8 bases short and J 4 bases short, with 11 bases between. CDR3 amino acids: CASSTEINEKLFF. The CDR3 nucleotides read TGTGCCAGCTCGACGGAAATTAATGAAAAACTGTTTTTT.

This CDR3 reads CASRRQGGNTEAFF. The CDR3 DNA sequence: TGTGCCAGCAGGAGACAGGGAGGGAACACTGAAGCTTTCTTT. The chain combines TRBV3-1 (or the pseudogene TRBV3-2) with TRBJ1-1, with 7 bases aligning to TRBD1. With 6 bases clipped from V and 1 base from J, the junction kept 5 bases outside the gene matches. Germline V lookup: CDR1 LGHDT, CDR2 YNNKEL (reference sequence). The CDR3 runs 14 residues.

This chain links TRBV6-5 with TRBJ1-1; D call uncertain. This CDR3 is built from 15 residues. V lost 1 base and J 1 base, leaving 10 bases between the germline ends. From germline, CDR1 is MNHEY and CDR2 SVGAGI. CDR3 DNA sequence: TGTGCCAGCAGTTACTGGTGGGAGAAGAACACTGAAGCTTTCTTT. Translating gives CASSYWWEKNTEAFF.

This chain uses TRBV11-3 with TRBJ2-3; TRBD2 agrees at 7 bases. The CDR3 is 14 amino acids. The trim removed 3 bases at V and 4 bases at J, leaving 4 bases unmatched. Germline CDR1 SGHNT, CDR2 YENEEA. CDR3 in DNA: TGTGCCAGCAGCTTCGGGGGAGGGTCAGATACGCAGTATTTT. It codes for CASSFGGGSDTQYF.